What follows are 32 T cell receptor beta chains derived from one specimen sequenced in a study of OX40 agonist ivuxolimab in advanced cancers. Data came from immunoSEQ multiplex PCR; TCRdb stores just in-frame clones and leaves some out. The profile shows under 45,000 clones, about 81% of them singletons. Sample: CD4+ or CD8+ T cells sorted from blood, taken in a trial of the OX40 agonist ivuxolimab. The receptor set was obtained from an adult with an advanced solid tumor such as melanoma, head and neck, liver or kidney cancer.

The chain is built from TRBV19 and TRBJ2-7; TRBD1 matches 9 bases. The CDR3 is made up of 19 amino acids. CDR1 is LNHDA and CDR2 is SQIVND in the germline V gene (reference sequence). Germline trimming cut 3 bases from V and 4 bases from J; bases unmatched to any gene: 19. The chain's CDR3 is CASSIPRSRDREVRYEQYV. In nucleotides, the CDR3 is TGTGCCAGTAGTATCCCAAGGAGCCGGGACAGGGAGGTAAGATACGAGCAGTACGTC.

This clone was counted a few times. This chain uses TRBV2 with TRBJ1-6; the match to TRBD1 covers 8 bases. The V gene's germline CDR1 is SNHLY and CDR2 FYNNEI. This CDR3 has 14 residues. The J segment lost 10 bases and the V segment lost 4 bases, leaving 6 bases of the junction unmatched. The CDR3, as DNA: TGTGCCAGCAGTGCCGCAGGGGGCTGGTCACCCCTCCACTTT. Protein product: CASSAAGGWSPLHF.

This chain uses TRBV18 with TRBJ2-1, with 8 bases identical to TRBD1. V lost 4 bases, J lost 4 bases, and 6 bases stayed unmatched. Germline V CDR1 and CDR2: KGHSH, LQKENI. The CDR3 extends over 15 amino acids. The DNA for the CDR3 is TGTGCCAGCTCACTAGGGGACAGGTTTTACAATGAGCAGTTCTTC. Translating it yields CASSLGDRFYNEQFF.

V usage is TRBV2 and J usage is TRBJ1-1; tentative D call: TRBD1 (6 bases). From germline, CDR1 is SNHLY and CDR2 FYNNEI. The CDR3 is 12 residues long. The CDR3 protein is CAVGGLDTEAFF. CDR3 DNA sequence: TGTGCTGTAGGGGGGCTCGACACTGAAGCTTTCTTT.

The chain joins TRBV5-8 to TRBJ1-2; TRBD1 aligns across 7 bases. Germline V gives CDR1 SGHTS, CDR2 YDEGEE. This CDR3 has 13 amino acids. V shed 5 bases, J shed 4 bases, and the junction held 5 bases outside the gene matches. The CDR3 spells CASSYRQGYGYTF. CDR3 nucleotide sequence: TGTGCCAGCAGTTACAGACAGGGCTATGGCTACACCTTC.

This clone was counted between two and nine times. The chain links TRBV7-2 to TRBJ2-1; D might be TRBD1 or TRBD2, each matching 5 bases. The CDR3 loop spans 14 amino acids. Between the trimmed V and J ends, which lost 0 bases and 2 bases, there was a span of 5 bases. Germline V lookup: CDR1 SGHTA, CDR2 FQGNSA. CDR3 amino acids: CASSLAGAYNEQFF. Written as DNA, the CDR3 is TGTGCCAGCAGCTTAGCGGGGGCCTACAATGAGCAGTTCTTC.

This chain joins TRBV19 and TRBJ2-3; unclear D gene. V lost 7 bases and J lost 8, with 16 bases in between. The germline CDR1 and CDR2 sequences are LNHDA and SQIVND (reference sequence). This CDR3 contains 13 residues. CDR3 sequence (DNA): TGTGCCAGTAAGGCACAGTGGATCGGTACGCAGTATTTT. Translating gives CASKAQWIGTQYF.

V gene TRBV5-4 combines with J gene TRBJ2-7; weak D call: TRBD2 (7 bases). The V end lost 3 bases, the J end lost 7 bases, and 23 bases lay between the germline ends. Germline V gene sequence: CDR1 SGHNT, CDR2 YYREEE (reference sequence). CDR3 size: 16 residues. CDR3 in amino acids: CASSSGGRGTSREQYF. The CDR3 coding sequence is TGTGCCAGCAGCTCGGGTGGGCGGGGGACATCGAGGGAGCAGTACTTC.

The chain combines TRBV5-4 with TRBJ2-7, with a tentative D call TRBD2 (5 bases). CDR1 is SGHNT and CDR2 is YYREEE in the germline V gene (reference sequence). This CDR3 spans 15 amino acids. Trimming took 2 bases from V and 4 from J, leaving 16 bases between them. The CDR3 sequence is CASSLGGSERYEQYF. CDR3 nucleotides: TGTGCCAGCAGCTTAGGAGGCAGCGAAAGATACGAGCAGTACTTC.

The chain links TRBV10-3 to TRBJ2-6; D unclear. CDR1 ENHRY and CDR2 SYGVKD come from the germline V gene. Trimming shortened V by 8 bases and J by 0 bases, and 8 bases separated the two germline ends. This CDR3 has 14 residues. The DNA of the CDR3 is TGTGCCATCTCTCCGGACTCTGGGGCCAACGTCCTGACTTTC. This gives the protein CAISPDSGANVLTF.

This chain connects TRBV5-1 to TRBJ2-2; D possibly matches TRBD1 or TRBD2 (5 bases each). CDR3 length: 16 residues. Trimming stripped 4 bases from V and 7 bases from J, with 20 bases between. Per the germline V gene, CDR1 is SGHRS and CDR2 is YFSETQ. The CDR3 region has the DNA TGCGCCAGCAGCCGATTTGGGACGGCCTTCGGCGGGGAGCTGTTTTTT. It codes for CASSRFGTAFGGELFF.

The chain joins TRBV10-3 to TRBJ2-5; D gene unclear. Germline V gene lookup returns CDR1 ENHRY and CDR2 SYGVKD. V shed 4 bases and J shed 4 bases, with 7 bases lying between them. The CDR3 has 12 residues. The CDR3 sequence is CAISVVGETQYF. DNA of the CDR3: TGTGCCATCAGTGTCGTAGGAGAGACCCAGTACTTC.

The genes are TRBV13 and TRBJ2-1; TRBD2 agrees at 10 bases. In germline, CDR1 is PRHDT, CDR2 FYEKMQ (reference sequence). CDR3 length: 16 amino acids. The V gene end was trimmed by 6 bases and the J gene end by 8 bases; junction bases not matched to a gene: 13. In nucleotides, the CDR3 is TGTGCCAGCAGTCCTGCGAGGGCTAGCGGGAGTTATGAGCAGTTCTTC. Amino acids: CASSPARASGSYEQFF.

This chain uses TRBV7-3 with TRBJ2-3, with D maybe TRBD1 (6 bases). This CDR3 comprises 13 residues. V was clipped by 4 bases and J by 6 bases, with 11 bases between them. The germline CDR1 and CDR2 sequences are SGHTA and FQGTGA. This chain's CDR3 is CASSSWGPDTQYF. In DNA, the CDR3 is TGTGCCAGCAGCTCGTGGGGGCCTGATACGCAGTATTTT.

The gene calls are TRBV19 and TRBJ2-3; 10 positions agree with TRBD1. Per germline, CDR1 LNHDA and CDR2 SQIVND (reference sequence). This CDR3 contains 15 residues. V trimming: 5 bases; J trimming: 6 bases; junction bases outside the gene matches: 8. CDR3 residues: CASSAWTGGGDTQYF. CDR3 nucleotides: TGTGCCAGTAGTGCCTGGACAGGGGGAGGCGATACGCAGTATTTT.

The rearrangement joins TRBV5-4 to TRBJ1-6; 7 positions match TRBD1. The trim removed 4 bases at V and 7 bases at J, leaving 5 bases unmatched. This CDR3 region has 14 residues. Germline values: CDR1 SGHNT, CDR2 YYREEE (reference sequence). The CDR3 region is CASSQGQQNSPLHF. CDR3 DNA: TGTGCCAGCAGCCAGGGACAGCAAAATTCACCCCTCCACTTT.

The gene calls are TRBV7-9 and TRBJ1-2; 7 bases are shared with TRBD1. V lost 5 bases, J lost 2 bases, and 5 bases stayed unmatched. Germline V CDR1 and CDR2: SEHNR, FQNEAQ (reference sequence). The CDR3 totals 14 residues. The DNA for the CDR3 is TGTGCCAGCAGCCACCCGGGACAGAACTATGGCTACACCTTC. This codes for CASSHPGQNYGYTF.

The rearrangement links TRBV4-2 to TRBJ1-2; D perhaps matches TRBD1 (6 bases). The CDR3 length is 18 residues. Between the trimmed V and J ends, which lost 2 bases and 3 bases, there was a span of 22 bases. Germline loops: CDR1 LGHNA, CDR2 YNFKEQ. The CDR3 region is CASSQNQGKVGMDYGYTF. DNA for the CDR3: TGTGCCAGCAGCCAAAATCAGGGGAAGGTGGGTATGGACTATGGCTACACCTTC.

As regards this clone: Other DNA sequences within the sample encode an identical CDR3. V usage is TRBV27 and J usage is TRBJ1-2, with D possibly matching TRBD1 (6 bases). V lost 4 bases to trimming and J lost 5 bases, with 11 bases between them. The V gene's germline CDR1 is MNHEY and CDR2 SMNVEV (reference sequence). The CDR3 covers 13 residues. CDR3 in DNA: TGTGCCAGCAGTTACAGGGAAGGATATGGCTACACCTTC. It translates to CASSYREGYGYTF.

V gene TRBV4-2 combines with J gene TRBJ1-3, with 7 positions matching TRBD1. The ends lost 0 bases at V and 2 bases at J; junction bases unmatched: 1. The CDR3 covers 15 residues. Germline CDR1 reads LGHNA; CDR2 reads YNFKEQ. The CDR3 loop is CASSQDGTAGNTIYF. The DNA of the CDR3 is TGTGCCAGCAGCCAAGATGGGACAGCTGGAAACACCATATATTTT.

The CDR3 loop reads CASSLLGSEQFF. CDR3 DNA: TGTGCCAGCAGTTTATTGGGGAGTGAGCAGTTCTTC. The chain carries TRBV28 and TRBJ2-1; D may be TRBD2 (5 bases). The V and J ends lost 1 base and 9 bases respectively, with 7 bases between them. The V gene's germline CDR1 is MDHEN and CDR2 SYDVKM. CDR3 length equals 12 residues. The full variable domain, rest sourced from reference TRBV28 and TRBJ2-1, is DVKVTQSSRYLVKRTGEKVFLECVQDMDHENMFWYRQDPGLGLRLIYFSYDVKMKEKGDIPEGYSVSREKKERFSLILESASTNQTSMYLCASSLLGSEQFFGPGTRLTVL.

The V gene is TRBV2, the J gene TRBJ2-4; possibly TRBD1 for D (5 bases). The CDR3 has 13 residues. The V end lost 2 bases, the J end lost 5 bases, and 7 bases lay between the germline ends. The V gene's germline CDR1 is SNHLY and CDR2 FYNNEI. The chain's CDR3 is CASSETRENIQYF. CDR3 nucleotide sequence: TGTGCCAGCAGTGAAACCAGGGAAAACATTCAGTACTTC.

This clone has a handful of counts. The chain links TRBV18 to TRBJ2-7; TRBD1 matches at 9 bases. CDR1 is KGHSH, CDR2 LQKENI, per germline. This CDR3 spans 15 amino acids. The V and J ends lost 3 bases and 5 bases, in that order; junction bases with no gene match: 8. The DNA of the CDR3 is TGTGCCAGCTCACCTTTCCGGGACAGGGTGCACGAGCAGTACTTC. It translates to CASSPFRDRVHEQYF.

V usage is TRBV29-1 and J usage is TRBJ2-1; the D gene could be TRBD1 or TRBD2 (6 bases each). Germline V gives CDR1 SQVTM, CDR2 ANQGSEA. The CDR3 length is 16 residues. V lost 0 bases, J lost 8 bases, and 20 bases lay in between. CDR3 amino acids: CSVEDPPGAGMDEQFF. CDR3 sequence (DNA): TGCAGCGTTGAAGACCCCCCGGGGGCCGGGATGGATGAGCAGTTCTTC.

The CDR3 sequence: CATQTGLGTGELFF. Written as DNA, the CDR3 is TGTGCCACCCAGACGGGTTTGGGGACCGGGGAGCTGTTTTTT. The chain joins TRBV2 to TRBJ2-2; D uncertain. Trimming cost V 10 bases and J 5 bases, with 17 bases left between them. The CDR3 has 14 residues. Looked up from germline, CDR1 is SNHLY and CDR2 is FYNNEI.

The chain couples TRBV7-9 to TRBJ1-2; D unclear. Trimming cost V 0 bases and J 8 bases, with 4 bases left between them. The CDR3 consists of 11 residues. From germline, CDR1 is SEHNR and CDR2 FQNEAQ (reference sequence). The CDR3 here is CASSLAGGYTF. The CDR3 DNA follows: TGTGCCAGCAGCTTAGCGGGGGGCTACACCTTC.

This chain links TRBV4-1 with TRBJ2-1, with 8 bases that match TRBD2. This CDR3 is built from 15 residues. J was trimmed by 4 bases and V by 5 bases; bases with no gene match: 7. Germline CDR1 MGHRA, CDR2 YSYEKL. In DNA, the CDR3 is TGCGCCAGCAGCTTGAGCGGGAGCCTTTACAATGAGCAGTTCTTC. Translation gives CASSLSGSLYNEQFF.

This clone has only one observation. CDR3 protein: CASSLGSLAGLGEQFF. The DNA of the CDR3 is TGTGCCAGCAGCTTAGGGTCTTTAGCGGGTCTCGGGGAGCAGTTCTTC. The chain uses TRBV11-3 and TRBJ2-1; TRBD2 agrees at 7 bases. The CDR3 has 16 amino acids. Germline lookup yields CDR1 SGHNT and CDR2 YENEEA. The trim removed 1 base at V and 10 bases at J, leaving 13 bases unmatched.

CDR3 nucleotide sequence: TGTGCCAGCAGCCAAGAGTTTAGGCAGAGGTATGGCTACACCTTC. It specifies CASSQEFRQRYGYTF. The chain has TRBV4-2 and TRBJ1-2; D remains ambiguous. CDR1 is LGHNA and CDR2 is YNFKEQ in the germline V gene. This CDR3 region has 15 residues. Between the trimmed V and J ends, which lost 0 bases and 5 bases, there was a span of 13 bases.

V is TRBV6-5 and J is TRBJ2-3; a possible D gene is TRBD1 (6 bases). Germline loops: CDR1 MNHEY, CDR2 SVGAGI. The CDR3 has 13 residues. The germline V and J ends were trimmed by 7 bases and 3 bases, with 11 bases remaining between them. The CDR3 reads CASKTGFTDTQYF. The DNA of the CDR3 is TGTGCCAGCAAAACAGGGTTTACAGATACGCAGTATTTT.

The CDR3 DNA reads as TGTGCCAGCAGCAAAGTGGTGACTAGCGGGTCTCCCTTAACCTCAAGGCGGAGCACAGATACGCAGTATTTT. As protein: CASSKVVTSGSPLTSRRSTDTQYF. The chain links TRBV21-1 to TRBJ2-3; the D call in the table, TRBD2, was not verified against the DNA. TRBV21-1 represents a pseudogene. CDR3 length equals 24 residues.

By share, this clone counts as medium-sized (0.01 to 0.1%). This CDR3 reads CASSRSGKEYGYTF. The CDR3 coding sequence is TGTGCCAGTAGTAGGTCTGGGAAAGAGTACGGCTACACCTTC. This sequence joins TRBV19 and TRBJ1-2, with unresolved D. The ends were cut back, 4 bases at V and 8 bases at J, with 17 bases in the middle. The CDR3 is 14 residues long. Germline-derived CDR1 and CDR2 are LNHDA and SQIVND (reference sequence).